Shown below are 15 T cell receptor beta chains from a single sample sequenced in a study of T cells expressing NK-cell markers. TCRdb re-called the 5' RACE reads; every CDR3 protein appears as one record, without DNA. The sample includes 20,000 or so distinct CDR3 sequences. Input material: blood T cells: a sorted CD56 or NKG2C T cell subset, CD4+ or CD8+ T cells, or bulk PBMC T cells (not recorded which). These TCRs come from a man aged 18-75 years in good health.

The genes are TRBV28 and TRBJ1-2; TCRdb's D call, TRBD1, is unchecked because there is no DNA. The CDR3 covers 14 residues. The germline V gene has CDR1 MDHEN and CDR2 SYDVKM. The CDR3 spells CASSQPDRDYGYTF.

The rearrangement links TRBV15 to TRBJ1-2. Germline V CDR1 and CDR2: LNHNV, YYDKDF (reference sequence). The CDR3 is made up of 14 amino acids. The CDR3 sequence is CATSRGLGLGGYTF.

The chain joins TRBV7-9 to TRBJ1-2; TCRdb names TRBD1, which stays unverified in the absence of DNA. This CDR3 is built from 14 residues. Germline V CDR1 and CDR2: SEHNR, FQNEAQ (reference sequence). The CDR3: CASSRFIDRGPYTF.

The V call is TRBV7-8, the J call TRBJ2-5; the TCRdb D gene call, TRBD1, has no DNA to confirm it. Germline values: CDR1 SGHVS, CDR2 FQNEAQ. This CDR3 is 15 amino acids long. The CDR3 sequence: CASSRWGSREETQYF.

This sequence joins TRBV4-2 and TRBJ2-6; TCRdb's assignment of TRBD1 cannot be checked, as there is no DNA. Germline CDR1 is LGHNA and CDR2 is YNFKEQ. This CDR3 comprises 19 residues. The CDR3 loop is CASSQDLQLGGSGANVLTF.

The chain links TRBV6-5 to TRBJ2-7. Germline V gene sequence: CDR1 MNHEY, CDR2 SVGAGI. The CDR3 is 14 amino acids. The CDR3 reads CASSYSGRVYEQYF.

The CDR3 sequence: CASSQTPRTSGIEELFF. This rearrangement joins TRBV4-2 to TRBJ2-2; lacking DNA, the TRBD2 call made by TCRdb goes unchecked. The CDR3 is 17 amino acids. The germline CDR1 and CDR2 sequences are LGHNA and YNFKEQ.

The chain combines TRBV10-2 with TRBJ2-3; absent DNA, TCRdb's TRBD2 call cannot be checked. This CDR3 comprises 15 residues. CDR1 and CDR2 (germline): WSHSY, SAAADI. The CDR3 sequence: CASSRLAGSTDTQYF.

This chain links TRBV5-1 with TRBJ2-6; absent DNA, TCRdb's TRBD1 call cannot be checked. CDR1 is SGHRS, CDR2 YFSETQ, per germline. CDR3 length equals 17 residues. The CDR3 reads CASSPGPPSSGANVLTF.

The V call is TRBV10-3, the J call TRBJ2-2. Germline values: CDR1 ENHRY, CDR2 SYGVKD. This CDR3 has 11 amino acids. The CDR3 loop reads CAIRVTGELFF.

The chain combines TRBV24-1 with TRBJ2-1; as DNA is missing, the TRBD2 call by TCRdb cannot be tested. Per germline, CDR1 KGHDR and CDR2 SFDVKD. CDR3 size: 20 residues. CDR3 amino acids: CATSDTPGLAGGRLYNEQFF.

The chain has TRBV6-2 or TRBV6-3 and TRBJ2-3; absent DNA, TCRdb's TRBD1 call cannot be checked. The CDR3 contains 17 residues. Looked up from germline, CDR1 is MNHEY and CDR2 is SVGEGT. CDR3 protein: CASSGQGGFGFTDTQYF.

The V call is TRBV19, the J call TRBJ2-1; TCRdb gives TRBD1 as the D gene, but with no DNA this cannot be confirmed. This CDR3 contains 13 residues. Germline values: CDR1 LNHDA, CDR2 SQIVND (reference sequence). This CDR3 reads CASSFGQGGEQFF. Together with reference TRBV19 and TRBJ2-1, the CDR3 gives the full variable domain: DGGITQSPKYLFRKEGQNVTLSCEQNLNHDAMYWYRQDPGQGLRLIYYSQIVNDFQKGDIAEGYSVSREKKESFPLTVTSAQKNPTAFYLCASSFGQGGEQFFGPGTRLTVL.

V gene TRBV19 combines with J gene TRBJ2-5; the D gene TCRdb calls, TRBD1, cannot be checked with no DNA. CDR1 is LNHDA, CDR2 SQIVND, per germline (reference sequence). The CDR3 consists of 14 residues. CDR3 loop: CASSMVQGRETQYF.

The CDR3 sequence is CASSSRDRDRYSNQPQHF. The chain recombines TRBV21-1 with TRBJ1-5; lacking DNA, the TRBD1 call made by TCRdb goes unchecked. TRBV21-1 is marked as a pseudogene. The CDR3 extends over 18 amino acids.